This T cell receptor (beta chain) originates from a study of vaccination and CD4 T cells after COVID-19. Study details: Post-COVID specimens were obtained a median about 100 days after diagnosis (range 35 to 161). Study-level findings and limits: The study examined relatively few convalescent patients and included no early post-infection timepoints.

Sample treatment: roughly 10-day PBMC culture with coronavirus spike peptide pools or control peptides (ViraFEST assay). Vaccination was preceded and followed by negative nucleocapsid antibodies in healthy vaccine recipients, showing no prior SARS-CoV-2 infection. Trimming shortened V by 0 bases and J by 5 bases, and 11 bases separated the two germline ends. CDR3 length: 14 residues. The V gene's germline CDR1 is SGHRS and CDR2 YFSETQ. Once obtained from cultured CD4+ T cells, the DNA was sequenced using the Oncomine TCR Beta short-read assay. Genomic DNA was extracted from cultured CD4+ T cells. TCRdb reprocessed the PCR reads via MiXCR and lists one record per CDR3 protein. The sample records 20,000 to 25,000 distinct CDR3 sequences, 60% to 80% being singletons. As regards this clonotype: Its antigen is not identified.

This sequence joins TRBV5-1 and TRBJ1-2; maybe TRBD1 (6 bases). This specimen was CD4+ T cells from blood, cultured in vitro, taken after SARS-CoV-2 vaccination. The clonotype comes from a human donor who received a COVID-19 vaccine. CDR3 bases: TGCGCCAGCAGCTTGGCAGGGGACGTATATGGCTACACCTTC. The encoded protein is CASSLAGDVYGYTF.